Each of the 12 T cell receptor beta chains below was sequenced from the same sample in a study of cytomegalovirus exposure and HLA in healthy donors. Use of 60 Vbeta and 13 Jbeta primers characterized the PCR. Generated by immunoSEQ multiplex PCR, the TCRdb table keeps only in-frame clones and is missing some. The sample shows 150,000 to 200,000 clones, roughly four fifths of them seen only once. What was sequenced was PBMCs. Receptors originate from a man aged 50-60 years in good health and CMV-seronegative.

The chain couples TRBV6-5 to TRBJ2-7; D gene uncertain. This CDR3 has 13 amino acids. CDR1 is MNHEY, CDR2 SVGAGI, per germline. The V end was cut by 0 bases, the J end by 3 bases, with 6 bases between. The CDR3, as DNA: TGTGCCAGCAGTTACTCTCGAGACTACGAGCAGTACTTC. This sequence encodes CASSYSRDYEQYF.

The gene calls are TRBV5-6 and TRBJ1-5, with TRBD1 as a possible D gene (6 bases). Trimming removed 2 bases at V and 6 bases at J, with 15 bases between. Germline loops: CDR1 SGHDT, CDR2 YYEEEE. The CDR3 is 15 residues long. CDR3 amino acids: CASSFEQGSFQPQHF. CDR3 sequence (DNA): TGTGCCAGCAGCTTCGAACAGGGATCTTTTCAGCCCCAGCATTTT.

The V call is TRBV2, the J call TRBJ2-2, with 9 positions matching TRBD2. Looked up from germline, CDR1 is SNHLY and CDR2 is FYNNEI. J was trimmed by 5 bases and V by 4 bases; bases with no gene match: 5. This CDR3 contains 15 residues. This CDR3 is CASSVLAGTTGELFF. Written as DNA, the CDR3 is TGTGCCAGCAGTGTCCTAGCGGGGACAACCGGGGAGCTGTTTTTT. Full variable domain (rest looked up from reference TRBV2 and TRBJ2-2): EPEVTQTPSHQVTQMGQEVILRCVPISNHLYFYWYRQILGQKVEFLVSFYNNEISEKSEIFDDQFSVERPDGSNFTLKIRSTKLEDSAMYFCASSVLAGTTGELFFGEGSRLTVL.

The V gene is TRBV11-2, the J gene TRBJ2-4; 7 nucleotides line up with TRBD2. Germline CDR1 and CDR2: SGHAT and FQNNGV. This CDR3 is 12 amino acids long. Trimming took 6 bases from V and 8 from J; bases not matched to a gene: 4. CDR3 coding DNA: TGTGCCAGCAGGGTCGGGAGGTACATTCAGTACTTC. This sequence encodes CASRVGRYIQYF.

The J gene is TRBJ2-5, the V gene TRBV6-5, with 13 bases matching TRBD2. Germline V lookup: CDR1 MNHEY, CDR2 SVGAGI. This CDR3 has 15 residues. With V trimmed by 2 bases and J by 5 bases, 2 bases remained unmatched. The CDR3 sequence is CASSYALAGGETQYF. The CDR3 DNA reads as TGTGCCAGCAGTTACGCACTAGCGGGAGGGGAGACCCAGTACTTC.

The chain couples TRBV5-1 to TRBJ1-3; TRBD1 matches at 11 bases. The J segment lost 2 bases and the V segment lost 4 bases, leaving 5 bases of the junction unmatched. The CDR3 has 16 amino acids. Germline V CDR1 and CDR2: SGHRS, YFSETQ. In DNA, the CDR3 is TGCGCCAGCAGCGATCCGGGACAGGGGGCTGGAAACACCATATATTTT. It specifies CASSDPGQGAGNTIYF.

This sequence joins TRBV9 and TRBJ1-4; tentative D call: TRBD1 (6 bases). This CDR3 contains 15 residues. The germline V gene encodes CDR1 SGDLS and CDR2 YYNGEE. Trimming took 3 bases from V and 2 from J, leaving 11 bases between them. The DNA for the CDR3 is TGTGCCAGCAGCGCTATTCAGGGGACTAATGAAAAACTGTTTTTT. This sequence encodes CASSAIQGTNEKLFF.

The V and J genes are TRBV15 and TRBJ2-3; 10 positions match TRBD1. CDR3 size: 16 residues. V was clipped by 0 bases and J by 3 bases; unmatched bases: 3. Germline assignment: CDR1 LNHNV and CDR2 YYDKDF (reference sequence). CDR3 amino acids: CATSRDSGQGTDTQYF. Here the CDR3 DNA reads TGTGCCACCAGCAGAGATTCGGGACAGGGGACAGATACGCAGTATTTT.

The chain is built from TRBV30 and TRBJ2-5, with 11 bases aligning to TRBD2. The CDR3 has 18 amino acids. The J segment lost 1 base and the V segment lost 0 bases, leaving 10 bases of the junction unmatched. Germline CDR1 and CDR2: GTSNPN and SVGIG (reference sequence). The CDR3 loop is CAWSVYRPGLAVQETQYF. In DNA, the CDR3 is TGTGCCTGGAGTGTATATCGCCCGGGACTAGCGGTCCAAGAGACCCAGTACTTC.

The rearrangement uses TRBV9 and TRBJ2-3, with a tentative D call TRBD1 (6 bases). Trimming cost V 4 bases and J 4 bases, with 13 bases left between them. Germline V gives CDR1 SGDLS, CDR2 YYNGEE. The CDR3 runs to 14 residues. CDR3 sequence: CASSQGLWADTQYF. The CDR3 DNA follows: TGTGCCAGCAGCCAGGGGCTATGGGCAGATACGCAGTATTTT.

This chain connects TRBV28 to TRBJ1-1; D call uncertain. This CDR3 region has 13 residues. V was cut by 3 bases and J by 8 bases, with 13 bases left in between. Germline V gene data show CDR1 as MDHEN and CDR2 as SYDVKM. CDR3 in amino acids: CASSFLIQIEAFF. CDR3 DNA sequence: TGTGCCAGCAGTTTCCTAATACAGATCGAAGCTTTCTTT.

V gene TRBV7-2 combines with J gene TRBJ2-7; TRBD1 is a possible D gene (5 bases). From germline, CDR1 is SGHTA and CDR2 FQGNSA. The ends were cut back, 3 bases at V and 7 bases at J, with 19 bases in the middle. This CDR3 has 15 residues. The CDR3 nucleotides read TGTGCCAGCAGCTTGACCAAGGGCAGCCCAGGGGAGCAGTACTTC. Translated, it gives CASSLTKGSPGEQYF. Full variable domain (missing parts from reference TRBV7-2 and TRBJ2-7): GAGVSQSPSNKVTEKGKDVELRCDPISGHTALYWYRQSLGQGLEFLIYFQGNSAPDKSGLPSDRFSAERTGGSVSTLTIQRTQQEDSAVYLCASSLTKGSPGEQYFGPGTRLTVT.